Listed here are 6 T cell receptor beta chains from one sample, sequenced in a study of blood T cells in healthy people across ages. The authors ran a second PCR of about 6 to 11 cycles using a sample-barcoded 5' primer and a J-beta primer mix. MiXCR, applied by TCRdb to the 5' RACE reads, yields one record per CDR3 protein. The table has more than 1,400,000 distinct CDR3 sequences, about 43% seen once; the top ten hold approximately 7.9%. The specimen sequenced was blood. The receptors shown here come from a woman between 18 and 30 years old in good health.

The chain recombines TRBV7-9 with TRBJ1-2, with D maybe TRBD1 (6 bases). The V end was cut by 5 bases, the J end by 8 bases, with 15 bases between. Germline CDR1 reads SEHNR; CDR2 reads FQNEAQ (reference sequence). The CDR3 consists of 13 residues. CDR3 sequence reads: CASSRTQGTGYTF. The CDR3 DNA reads TGTGCCAGCAGCCGGACACAGGGAACCGGCTACACCTTC. Complete variable domain (other parts from reference TRBV7-9 and TRBJ1-2): DTGVSQNPRHKITKRGQNVTFRCDPISEHNRLYWYRQTLGQGPEFLTYFQNEAQLEKSRLLSDRFSAERPKGSFSTLEIQRTEQGDSAMYLCASSRTQGTGYTFGSGTRLTVV.

V usage is TRBV28 and J usage is TRBJ1-1; TRBD1 agrees at 7 bases. Germline assignment: CDR1 MDHEN and CDR2 SYDVKM. CDR3 size: 13 residues. Germline trimming cut 9 bases from V and 0 bases from J; bases unmatched to any gene: 4. The CDR3 nucleotides read TGTGCCAGTACGACAGGGATGAACACTGAAGCTTTCTTT. It translates to CASTTGMNTEAFF.

The chain uses TRBV10-2 and TRBJ2-3; TRBD2 aligns across 15 bases. The CDR3 is 19 amino acids. V was clipped by 6 bases and J by 0 bases; unmatched bases: 10. CDR1 and CDR2 (germline): WSHSY, SAAADI. The CDR3 is CASSAGPGLAGGSTDTQYF. CDR3 in DNA: TGCGCCAGCAGCGCCGGACCGGGACTAGCGGGGGGAAGCACAGATACGCAGTATTTT.

This clonotype has only a few counts. The chain carries TRBV27 and TRBJ2-6, with 9 nucleotides matching TRBD2. Per germline, CDR1 MNHEY and CDR2 SMNVEV (reference sequence). V lost 2 bases to trimming and J lost 0 bases; unmatched junction nucleotides: 5. The CDR3 totals 18 residues. The CDR3 DNA sequence: TGTGCCAGCAGTTTAATTCCTAGCGGGATCTCTGGGGCCAACGTCCTGACTTTC. Translating it yields CASSLIPSGISGANVLTF.

In its sample, this clonotype was seen a few times. The chain combines TRBV9 with TRBJ2-7; D not certain. The CDR3 runs to 15 residues. V gave up 1 base and J gave up 0 bases, with 11 bases separating them. The germline V gene encodes CDR1 SGDLS and CDR2 YYNGEE. The CDR3, as DNA: TGTGCCAGCAGCGTAACGGCAGTAGCCTCCTACGAGCAGTACTTC. It specifies CASSVTAVASYEQYF.

This clonotype appeared many times. The chain has TRBV7-2 and TRBJ2-1; the D is unclear. The CDR3 consists of 13 residues. Per germline, CDR1 SGHTA and CDR2 FQGNSA. V lost 3 bases to trimming and J lost 7 bases, with 10 bases between them. In DNA, the CDR3 is TGTGCCAGCAGCTTTGGCCTACGGAATGAGCAGTTCTTC. Encoded protein: CASSFGLRNEQFF.